Sequencing of this T cell receptor (beta chain) was carried out in a study of cytomegalovirus exposure and HLA in healthy donors. Study-wide results and limits: A later analysis found most CMV-associated TCR beta chains apparently HLA-restricted.

Remarks on this clone: Its matching antigen is unknown.

The CDR3 consists of 15 residues. Germline V gene sequence: CDR1 SQVTM, CDR2 ANQGSEA. V was pared by 1 base and J by 4 bases, with 5 bases of the junction left unmatched. Primers for the PCR totalled 60 Vbeta and 13 Jbeta. Generated by immunoSEQ multiplex PCR, the TCRdb table keeps only in-frame clones and is missing some. Seen here are about 190,000 clones, 80% observed once, and the top ten hold roughly 0.99%. The sequencing input was PBMCs. The receptor comes from a woman in her forties in good health and CMV-seronegative. V usage is TRBV29-1 and J usage is TRBJ1-5; the match to TRBD1 covers 9 bases. CDR3 loop: CSVEAGTGKNQPQHF. The CDR3 DNA follows: TGCAGCGTTGAAGCCGGGACAGGGAAAAATCAGCCCCAGCATTTT.